These 8 T cell receptor beta chains were sequenced from one sample in a study of T cells after yellow fever vaccination. Via MiXCR, TCRdb re-called the 5' RACE reads, giving one row per CDR3 protein. The sample holds about 210,000 distinct CDR3 sequences, less than 3.5% seen once. The source material was CD4+ T cells sorted from PBMCs, sampled 10 days after the yellow fever booster vaccination. These receptors were taken from a man aged 18 to 30 who received the YFV17D yellow fever vaccine.

This clonotype was found a few times. The genes are TRBV29-1 and TRBJ2-3; 13 bases are a match to TRBD2. J was trimmed by 0 bases and V by 1 base; bases with no gene match: 1. The CDR3 totals 16 residues. Germline V lookup: CDR1 SQVTM, CDR2 ANQGSEA. CDR3 DNA: TGCAGCGTTGAAGGGACTAGCGGGAGTAGCACAGATACGCAGTATTTT. Translation gives CSVEGTSGSSTDTQYF.

This clonotype was recorded a few times. This chain joins TRBV20-1 and TRBJ1-2, with 9 bases fitting TRBD1. The CDR3 extends over 15 amino acids. Germline V CDR1 and CDR2: DFQATT, SNEGSKA (reference sequence). The ends lost 5 bases at V and 0 bases at J; junction bases unmatched: 7. The CDR3 sequence: CSASGTGLSNYGYTF. CDR3 sequence (DNA): TGCAGTGCTTCCGGGACAGGGCTGTCTAACTATGGCTACACCTTC.

This clonotype was detected a few times. This chain joins TRBV12-3 or TRBV12-4 and TRBJ1-3, with D uncertain. The CDR3 consists of 18 residues. V was pared by 5 bases and J by 0 bases, with 20 bases between. The chain's CDR3 is CASSPRRTLGSSGNTIYF. CDR3 DNA sequence: TGTGCCAGCAGTCCCAGGCGAACATTGGGGAGCTCTGGAAACACCATATATTTT.

This clonotype has ten or more counts. The V and J genes are TRBV6-2 or TRBV6-3 and TRBJ2-7, with D possibly matching TRBD1 (5 bases). In germline, CDR1 is MNHEY, CDR2 SVGEGT. V was shortened by 0 bases and J by 3 bases, with 12 bases between the two germline ends. The CDR3 length is 15 residues. For the CDR3, the DNA is TGTGCCAGCAGTTACTCAAGACAGCCCAGCTACGAGCAGTACGTC. It is translated as CASSYSRQPSYEQYV.

This clonotype has at least ten counts. This chain links TRBV15 with TRBJ2-1, with D hard to call. CDR1 and CDR2 (germline): LNHNV, YYDKDF (reference sequence). The CDR3 is made up of 14 amino acids. With 3 bases removed from V and 8 bases from J, the gap between germline ends came to 14 bases. CDR3 sequence: CATSRAEDGDEQFF. The CDR3 DNA sequence: TGTGCCACCAGCAGGGCCGAGGATGGGGATGAGCAGTTCTTC.

This clonotype was detected ten times or more. This rearrangement joins TRBV7-6 to TRBJ2-7; 7 positions agree with TRBD1. The V gene end was trimmed by 4 bases and the J gene end by 2 bases; junction bases not matched to a gene: 11. CDR1 is SGHVS, CDR2 FNYEAQ, per germline. This CDR3 spans 16 amino acids. CDR3 amino acids: CASSSENRDRAYEQYF. As DNA, the CDR3 is TGTGCCAGCAGCTCAGAAAATCGGGACAGAGCCTACGAGCAGTACTTC.

The chain carries TRBV7-9 and TRBJ1-6; TRBD1 might be the D (5 bases). V lost 3 bases and J 7 bases, leaving 16 bases between the germline ends. The germline gives CDR1 SEHNR, CDR2 FQNEAQ (reference sequence). This CDR3 has 16 amino acids. The CDR3 DNA sequence: TGTGCCAGCAGCTTGGTCATGGGCCCAGGGAATTCACCCCTCCACTTT. Its translation: CASSLVMGPGNSPLHF.

The V gene is TRBV6-6, the J gene TRBJ1-5; D is undetermined. Trimming took 5 bases from V and 15 from J, leaving 23 bases between them. From germline, CDR1 is MNHNY and CDR2 SVGAGI (reference sequence). The CDR3 has 14 amino acids. DNA of the CDR3: TGTGCCAGCAGTGACCGCCCCCTTGGGTCCCTGCTGCATTTT. Translated, it gives CASSDRPLGSLLHF.